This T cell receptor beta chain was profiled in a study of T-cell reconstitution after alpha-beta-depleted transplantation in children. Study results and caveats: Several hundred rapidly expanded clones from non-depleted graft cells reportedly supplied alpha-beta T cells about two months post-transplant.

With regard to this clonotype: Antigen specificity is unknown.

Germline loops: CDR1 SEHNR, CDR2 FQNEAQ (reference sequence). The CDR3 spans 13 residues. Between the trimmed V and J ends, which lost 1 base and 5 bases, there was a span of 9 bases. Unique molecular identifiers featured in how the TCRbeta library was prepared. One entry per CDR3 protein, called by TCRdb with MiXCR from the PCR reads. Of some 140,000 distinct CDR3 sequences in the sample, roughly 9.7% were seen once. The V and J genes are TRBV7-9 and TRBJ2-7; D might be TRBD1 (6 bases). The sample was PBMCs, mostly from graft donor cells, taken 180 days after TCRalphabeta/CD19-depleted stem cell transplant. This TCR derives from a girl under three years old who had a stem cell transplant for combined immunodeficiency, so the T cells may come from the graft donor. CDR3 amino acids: CASSLDRANEQYF. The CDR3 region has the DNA TGTGCCAGCAGCTTAGACAGGGCAAACGAGCAGTACTTC.